The sequence of this TCR beta chain was determined in a study of graft-versus-host responses after intestinal transplantation. Across the study: Recipients had multivisceral, liver-intestinal, or isolated intestinal transplants.

Only in-frame clones appear in the TCRdb table, and some are missing; sequencing was by immunoSEQ multiplex PCR. This table has under 55,000 clones, over 75% appearing once. General observations from the study: Recipient marrow held GvH clones, some first seen in ileum or blood. Peak circulating GvH clone levels tracked with early post-transplant HvG declines. Elevated graft-versus-host to host-versus-graft clonal ratios in allografts were recorded for patients with graft-donor T cell macrochimerism.

The V end was cut by 2 bases, the J end by 3 bases, with 14 bases between. Germline loops: CDR1 MNHNS, CDR2 SASEGT. The CDR3 totals 15 residues. As to this clone: Its cognate antigen is unknown.

The clonotype originates from a human patient who received an intestinal transplant, so some T cells may come from the graft donor. The source material was PBMCs, sampled 524 days after transplant. This chain links TRBV6-1 with TRBJ2-7, with D possibly being TRBD2 (6 bases). CDR3 bases: TGTGCCAGCAGTGAATGGCACGGGGGAAACTACGAGCAGTACTTC. Translation: CASSEWHGGNYEQYF.